This passage covers 26 T cell receptor beta chains from one sample sequenced in a study of blood T cells in healthy people across ages. The authors ran a second PCR of about 6 to 12 cycles using a sample-barcoded 5' primer and a J-beta primer mix. TCRdb fed the 5' RACE reads into MiXCR, producing one record per CDR3 protein. This table has approximately 1,000,000 distinct CDR3 sequences, more than 30% appearing once. Sequenced material: blood. These receptors came from a man aged 18 to 30 in good health.

The sample holds a few counts of this clonotype. J is TRBJ1-4 and V is TRBV7-6; 8 bases fit TRBD1. CDR3 size: 14 residues. Germline V gene sequence: CDR1 SGHVS, CDR2 FNYEAQ. Trimming removed 5 bases from V and 6 bases from J; junction bases left unmatched: 5. CDR3 sequence reads: CASSPTGGDEKLFF. CDR3 DNA sequence: TGTGCCAGCAGCCCCACAGGGGGGGATGAAAAACTGTTTTTT.

Concerning this clonotype itself: At one end the junction does not follow the germline gene, possibly because of a read error. The V and J genes are TRBV7-9 and TRBJ1-2; 7 nucleotides line up with TRBD1. Germline lookup yields CDR1 SEHNR and CDR2 FQNEAQ (reference sequence). The CDR3 contains 16 residues. CDR3 amino acids: CASSAPQAGGYYGCTF. Here the CDR3 DNA reads TGTGCCAGCAGCGCCCCCCAAGCAGGGGGTTACTATGGCTGCACCTTC.

The chain is built from TRBV10-3 and TRBJ1-4; D gene ambiguous. Germline CDR1 and CDR2: ENHRY and SYGVKD. The CDR3 length is 15 residues. The ends were cut back, 1 base at V and 7 bases at J, with 13 bases in the middle. The CDR3 loop is CAISECNEGSEKLFF. CDR3 nucleotides: TGTGCCATCAGTGAGTGCAATGAAGGTTCTGAAAAACTGTTTTTT.

This clonotype was observed a handful of times. The chain is built from TRBV20-1 and TRBJ1-5, with D unresolved. This CDR3 has 15 residues. The V gene lost 3 bases and the J gene lost 1 base, with 13 bases spanning the gap. Germline loops: CDR1 DFQATT, CDR2 SNEGSKA (reference sequence). CDR3 bases: TGCAGTGCTAGGGGTAGGAGGGCGAGCAATCAGCCCCAGCATTTT. It is translated as CSARGRRASNQPQHF.

This clonotype was observed a handful of times. The chain recombines TRBV7-6 with TRBJ2-1; D is perhaps TRBD1 (7 bases). The germline gives CDR1 SGHVS, CDR2 FNYEAQ. Deletions cut 5 bases from V and 6 bases from J, with 17 bases between. This CDR3 has 15 residues. Here the CDR3 DNA reads TGTGCCAGCAGCGAAGGCCCCCAGGGGGGCAATGAGCAGTTCTTC. As protein: CASSEGPQGGNEQFF.

This chain uses TRBV4-3 with TRBJ2-2, with D unclear. The CDR3 is 13 amino acids. Germline V gene lookup returns CDR1 LGHNA and CDR2 YSLEER. Deletions cut 0 bases from V and 6 bases from J, with 5 bases between. The CDR3 bases are TGCGCCAGCAGCCAAGATATTTCCGGGGAGCTGTTTTTT. This codes for CASSQDISGELFF.

V is TRBV4-3 and J is TRBJ2-5; D ambiguous. The J call could be wrong; TRBJ2-7 is a better fit for the DNA end. The length of the CDR3 is 16 residues. Looked up from germline, CDR1 is LGHNA and CDR2 is YSLEER. In DNA, the CDR3 is TGCGCCAGCAGCCAAGATGGGCAGGTTTCAGCCTACGAGCAGTACTTC. Encoded protein: CASSQDGQVSAYEQYF.

About this clonotype: Since a much larger clone is just one base distant, this may be a read error. The chain carries TRBV7-2 and TRBJ1-5; unclear D gene. CDR1 and CDR2 from the germline V gene are SGHTA and FQGNSA. The CDR3 has 13 amino acids. DNA of the CDR3: TGTGCCAACAGCCCCCGGACCGATCAGCCCCAGCATTTT. Protein sequence: CANSPRTDQPQHF.

V and J are TRBV28 and TRBJ1-6; D is possibly TRBD1 (6 bases). V was shortened by 5 bases and J by 10 bases, with 15 bases between the two germline ends. The CDR3 runs 14 residues. CDR1 and CDR2 (germline): MDHEN, SYDVKM. DNA for the CDR3: TGTGCCAGCAGTCCCCCCCAGGGGACATCACCCCTCCACTTT. It specifies CASSPPQGTSPLHF.

The chain combines TRBV23-1 with TRBJ1-2, with D possibly TRBD1 on 5 matching bases. TRBV23-1 is assigned to the ORF class and has an uncertain function. Trimming took 0 bases from V and 8 from J, leaving 10 bases between them. The CDR3 is 13 amino acids. This CDR3 is CASSQSCRGGYTF. CDR3 sequence (DNA): TGCGCCAGCAGTCAATCGTGCCGGGGCGGCTACACCTTC.

The rearrangement joins TRBV4-1 to TRBJ1-2; D possibly corresponds to TRBD1 (6 bases). The CDR3 spans 15 residues. Germline V gene data show CDR1 as MGHRA and CDR2 as YSYEKL. V was clipped by 4 bases and J by 0 bases, with 12 bases between them. In DNA, the CDR3 is TGCGCCAGCAGCCCGGGACACCAAGCTAACTATGGCTACACCTTC. Protein product: CASSPGHQANYGYTF.

The chain employs TRBV4-3 and TRBJ2-3; 9 positions agree with TRBD1. With 1 base clipped from V and 2 bases from J, the junction kept 10 bases outside the gene matches. The length of the CDR3 is 18 residues. CDR1 and CDR2 from the germline V gene are LGHNA and YSLEER. CDR3 residues: CASSQAFPGQGNTDTQYF. Written as DNA, the CDR3 is TGCGCCAGCAGCCAAGCCTTCCCTGGACAGGGGAACACAGATACGCAGTATTTT.

This clonotype was detected only once. The rearrangement links TRBV7-2 to TRBJ2-4; 7 bases map to TRBD2. Germline CDR1 reads SGHTA; CDR2 reads FQGNSA. This CDR3 has 13 amino acids. Trimming cost V 5 bases and J 13 bases; bases outside gene matches: 11. CDR3 residues: CASSPTLPGGQYF. As DNA, the CDR3 is TGTGCCAGCAGCCCGACCCTCCCCGGGGGGCAGTACTTC.

This clonotype was seen repeatedly, ten times or more. The chain joins TRBV29-1 to TRBJ2-3; D might be TRBD2 (6 bases). CDR1 is SQVTM, CDR2 ANQGSEA, per germline. V dropped 0 bases and J dropped 1 base, with 8 bases sitting between them. The CDR3 runs to 14 residues. CDR3 nucleotide sequence: TGCAGCGTTGAAGACGGGGGACGCACAGATACGCAGTATTTT. Its protein is CSVEDGGRTDTQYF.

This clonotype has a handful of counts. This chain connects TRBV7-2 to TRBJ1-2, with a possible D match to TRBD1 (6 bases). Germline V gives CDR1 SGHTA, CDR2 FQGNSA. V was shortened by 3 bases and J by 2 bases, with 13 bases between the two germline ends. The CDR3 runs to 15 residues. The CDR3 bases are TGTGCCAGCAGCTTTCGGACAGACACAAACTATGGCTACACCTTC. Residues: CASSFRTDTNYGYTF.

This chain uses TRBV20-1 with TRBJ2-7, with 10 bases lining up with TRBD2. The germline gives CDR1 DFQATT, CDR2 SNEGSKA (reference sequence). CDR3 length: 15 residues. The V segment lost 3 bases and the J segment 4 bases; nucleotides outside the gene matches: 9. Here the CDR3 reads CSARQGLAEHYEQYF. The DNA for the CDR3 is TGCAGTGCTAGGCAAGGACTAGCGGAACATTACGAGCAGTACTTC.

About this clonotype: Just one base apart from a much larger clone, this may be a read error. This CDR3 is CAATSGGTDTQYF. The DNA of the CDR3 is TGTGCCGCGACTAGCGGGGGCACAGATACGCAGTATTTT. The rearrangement links TRBV10-3 to TRBJ2-3, with 11 bases identical to TRBD2. The germline CDR1 and CDR2 sequences are ENHRY and SYGVKD. The CDR3 is 13 amino acids. The junction had 2 bases not matched to a gene; V was cut back by 11 bases and J by 1 base.

The genes are TRBV4-2 and TRBJ2-7, with D perhaps matching TRBD1 or TRBD2 (6 bases each). Germline CDR1 is LGHNA and CDR2 is YNFKEQ. Trimming pared 0 bases from V and 5 bases from J, leaving 11 bases between. CDR3 size: 14 residues. CDR3 amino acids: CASSQDAGEDEQYF. The CDR3 region has the DNA TGTGCCAGCAGCCAAGACGCAGGGGAGGACGAGCAGTACTTC.

This clonotype has only a few counts. The chain carries TRBV12-3 or TRBV12-4 and TRBJ1-6; D is possibly TRBD1 (6 bases). This CDR3 is built from 14 residues. The V end was cut by 7 bases, the J end by 7 bases, with 14 bases between. The CDR3 protein is CASTPGQGNSPLHF. The DNA of the CDR3 is TGTGCCAGCACCCCGGGACAAGGGAATTCACCCCTCCACTTT.

V is TRBV12-3 or TRBV12-4 and J is TRBJ2-1; 10 nucleotides line up with TRBD2. The J call may be wrong; the DNA end is better matched by TRBJ2-7. CDR3 length equals 17 residues. CDR3 residues: CASSPERLAGVYNEQYF. The DNA for the CDR3 is TGTGCCAGCAGTCCCGAGCGGCTAGCGGGGGTCTACAATGAGCAGTACTTC.

J is TRBJ2-1 and V is TRBV7-9; D may be TRBD1 (6 bases). This CDR3 contains 16 residues. Per the germline V gene, CDR1 is SEHNR and CDR2 is FQNEAQ (reference sequence). Deletions cut 5 bases from V and 4 bases from J, with 18 bases between. The CDR3 sequence: CASSPERGWGYNEQFF. Written as DNA, the CDR3 is TGTGCCAGCAGCCCAGAGAGGGGGTGGGGTTACAATGAGCAGTTCTTC.

This chain connects TRBV4-2 to TRBJ2-6, with 7 bases aligning to TRBD1. Germline assignment: CDR1 LGHNA and CDR2 YNFKEQ. The V and J ends lost 0 bases and 2 bases, in that order; junction bases with no gene match: 1. The CDR3 has 16 amino acids. CDR3 amino acids: CASSQDQGAGANVLTF. Written as DNA, the CDR3 is TGTGCCAGCAGCCAAGACCAGGGGGCTGGGGCCAACGTCCTGACTTTC.

A single count supports this clonotype. This may be a read error: a much more frequent sequence differs by one nucleotide. The chain links TRBV20-1 to TRBJ2-3, with TRBD2 matching over 8 bases. CDR1 is DFQATT, CDR2 SNEGSKA, per germline (reference sequence). The CDR3 is made up of 16 amino acids. CDR3 nucleotides: TGCGGTGCTAGAGATTTTGTAGCGGGGAGCACAGATACGCAGTATTTT. Protein: CGARDFVAGSTDTQYF.

About this clonotype itself: The junction departs from germline at one end; a sequencing error may be responsible. V usage is TRBV2 and J usage is TRBJ2-1; unclear D gene. Germline CDR1 is SNHLY and CDR2 is FYNNEI. The CDR3 has 14 residues. CDR3 region: CASTERLSYNEQFF. CDR3 sequence (DNA): TGTGCCAGCACTGAACGGCTCTCCTACAATGAGCAGTTCTTC.

This clonotype was found many times. J is TRBJ2-7 and V is TRBV12-3 or TRBV12-4; TRBD2 aligns across 7 bases. Trimming at V came to 8 bases and at J to 1 base, leaving 11 bases not matched to a gene. CDR3 length equals 15 residues. CDR3: CASANSPGGSYEQYF. The CDR3 coding sequence is TGTGCCAGCGCCAACTCACCGGGGGGTTCCTACGAGCAGTACTTC.

This clonotype was counted many times. V is TRBV20-1 and J is TRBJ1-2, with TRBD1 matching over 10 bases. With V trimmed by 3 bases and J by 8 bases, 6 bases remained unmatched. The CDR3 consists of 13 residues. Germline loops: CDR1 DFQATT, CDR2 SNEGSKA (reference sequence). CDR3 sequence reads: CSASPGQGSGYTF. As DNA, the CDR3 is TGCAGTGCTAGTCCGGGACAGGGGTCCGGCTACACCTTC.